This T cell receptor beta chain was sequenced for a study of neurological immune-mediated disorders. Study observations and caveats: The study found no CDR3 amino acid sequences shared by expanded clones across subjects, suggesting private repertoires in all groups. HTLV-1-associated myelopathy ranked highest for TCR clonal expansion and multiple sclerosis lowest, beneath healthy controls.

The V end lost 4 bases, the J end lost 5 bases, and 26 bases lay between the germline ends. The V gene's germline CDR1 is MGHRA and CDR2 YSYEKL. CDR3 length: 19 residues. Time point specified: technical triplicate 1. The cell input for sorted libraries was about 960,000, and those cells were CD4+ or CD8+ T cells. This clonotype appeared many times. Antigen unknown. The making of cDNA relied on 5'RACE with 10-nucleotide random UMIs. MiXCR, applied by TCRdb to the 5' RACE reads, yields one record per CDR3 protein. The repertoire holds more than 20,000 distinct CDR3 sequences, with around 13% as singletons.

J is TRBJ2-2 and V is TRBV4-1, with D perhaps TRBD1 (5 bases). Sample: CD4+ T cells from blood. The sequence was obtained from a female donor with HTLV-1-associated myelopathy (HAM/TSP). Here the CDR3 reads CASSPRYSAGLVDTGELFF. Here the CDR3 DNA reads TGCGCCAGCAGCCCAAGATATTCGGCAGGGCTGGTAGATACCGGGGAGCTGTTTTTT.